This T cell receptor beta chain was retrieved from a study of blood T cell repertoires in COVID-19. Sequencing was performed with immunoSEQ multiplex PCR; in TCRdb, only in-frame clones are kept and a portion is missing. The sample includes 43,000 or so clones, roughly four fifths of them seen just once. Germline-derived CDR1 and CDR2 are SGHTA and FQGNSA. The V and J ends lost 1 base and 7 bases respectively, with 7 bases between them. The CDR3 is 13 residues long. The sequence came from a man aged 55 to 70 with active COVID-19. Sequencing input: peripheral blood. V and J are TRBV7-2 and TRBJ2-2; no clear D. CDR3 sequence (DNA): TGTGCCAGCAGCTTAGTGCAGGTCGGGGAGCTGTTTTTT. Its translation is CASSLVQVGELFF.